The T cell receptor (beta chain) under discussion was sequenced for a study of shared clonotypes between healthy human individuals. Whole-study results and caveats: It was the non-shared clonotypes that had lower generation probabilities than clonotypes shared by all four donors.

Concerning this clone itself: Its antigen is still unknown.

All donors were healthy HIV-negative adults lacking recent acute infections or vaccinations. Per germline, CDR1 MDHEN and CDR2 SYDVKM. The CDR3 length is 14 residues. The J segment lost 1 base and the V segment lost 4 bases, leaving 3 bases of the junction unmatched. An assay was performed, and its level was deep. The assay was immunoSEQ multiplex PCR, and TCRdb's table has in-frame clones only and misses some. Of around 700,000 clones in the sample, about 80% were seen once. The chain employs TRBV28 and TRBJ1-2, with 7 bases matching TRBD1. The TCR sequence derives from a woman aged 25-40 years in good health. The sequencing sample was made of memory CD4+ T cells sorted from blood. The subset denotes: CD45RA-negative fraction. CDR3 amino acids: CASSSGQNNYGYTF. CDR3 bases: TGTGCCAGCAGTTCGGGACAGAATAACTATGGCTACACCTTC.